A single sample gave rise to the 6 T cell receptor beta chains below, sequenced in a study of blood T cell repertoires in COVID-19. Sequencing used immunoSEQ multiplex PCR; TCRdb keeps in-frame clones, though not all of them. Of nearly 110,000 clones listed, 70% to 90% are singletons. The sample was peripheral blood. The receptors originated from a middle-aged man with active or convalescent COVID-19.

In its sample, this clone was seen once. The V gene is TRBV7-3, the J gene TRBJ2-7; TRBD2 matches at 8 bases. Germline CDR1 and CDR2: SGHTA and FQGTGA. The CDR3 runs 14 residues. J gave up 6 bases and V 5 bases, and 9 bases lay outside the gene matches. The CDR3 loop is CASSPLAGRSEQYF. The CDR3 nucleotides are TGTGCCAGCAGCCCATTAGCGGGAAGAAGCGAGCAGTACTTC.

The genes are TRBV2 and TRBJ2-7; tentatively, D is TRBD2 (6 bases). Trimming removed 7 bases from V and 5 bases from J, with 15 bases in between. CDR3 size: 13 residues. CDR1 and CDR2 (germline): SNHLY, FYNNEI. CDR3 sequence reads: CASNAGLLDEQYF. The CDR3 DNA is TGTGCCAGCAACGCGGGACTCCTCGACGAGCAGTACTTC.

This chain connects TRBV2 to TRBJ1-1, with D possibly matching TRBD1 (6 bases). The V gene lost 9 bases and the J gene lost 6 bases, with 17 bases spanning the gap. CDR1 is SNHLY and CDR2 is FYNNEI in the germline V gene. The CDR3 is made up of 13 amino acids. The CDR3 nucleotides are TGTGCCAGTGAAAGGGACACCGTGTCTGAAGCTTTCTTT. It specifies CASERDTVSEAFF.

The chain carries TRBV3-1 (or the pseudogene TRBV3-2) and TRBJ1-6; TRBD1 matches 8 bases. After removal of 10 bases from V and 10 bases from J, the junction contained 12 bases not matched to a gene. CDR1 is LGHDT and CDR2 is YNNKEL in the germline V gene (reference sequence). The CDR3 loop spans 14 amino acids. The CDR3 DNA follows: TGTGCCAAGCGGACAGGGTGGAACTACTCACCCCTCCACTTT. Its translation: CAKRTGWNYSPLHF.

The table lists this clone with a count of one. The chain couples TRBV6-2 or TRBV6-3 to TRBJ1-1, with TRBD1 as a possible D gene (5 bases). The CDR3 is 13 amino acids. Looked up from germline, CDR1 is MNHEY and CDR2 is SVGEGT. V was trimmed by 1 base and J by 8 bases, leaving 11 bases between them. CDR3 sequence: CASSYYQGFEAFF. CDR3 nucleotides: TGTGCCAGCAGTTACTACCAGGGTTTCGAAGCTTTCTTT.

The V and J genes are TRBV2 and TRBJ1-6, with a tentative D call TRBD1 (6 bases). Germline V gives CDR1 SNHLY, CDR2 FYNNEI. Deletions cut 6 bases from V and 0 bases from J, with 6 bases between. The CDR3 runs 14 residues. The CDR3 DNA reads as TGTGCCAGCAGGGACAGCTCCTATAATTCACCCCTCCACTTT. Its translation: CASRDSSYNSPLHF.